This TCR beta chain was sequenced during a study of blood T cells in healthy people across ages. A J-beta primer mix and a sample-barcoded 5' primer were used in a second PCR of roughly 7 to 12 cycles. Unique molecular identifiers of 12 random nucleotides labeled each cDNA. TCRdb recomputed calls from the 5' RACE reads with MiXCR, one row per CDR3 protein. The data hold about 800,000 distinct CDR3 sequences, with 58% observed a single time. The CDR3 is made up of 14 amino acids. CDR1 is SGHTA, CDR2 FQGNSA, per germline. The receptor was isolated from a man aged 25-45 years in good health. The genes are TRBV7-2 and TRBJ2-5; tentative D call: TRBD2 (6 bases). The tail of the sequence fits TRBJ2-7 better, so the J call may be wrong. Sample: blood. In nucleotides, the CDR3 is TGTGCCAGCAGCTTCGCGGAGGGGAGCTACGAGCAGTACTTC. It specifies CASSFAEGSYEQYF.